This T cell receptor beta chain emerged from a study of PD-1 blockade in mismatch repair-deficient tumors. Turning to this clone: The target antigen is unknown.

The repertoire was sequenced with immunoSEQ multiplex PCR; TCRdb's copy has only in-frame clones and lacks some. The sample includes around 15,000 clones, about 80% seen only once; the top ten take approximately 11%. Broader study findings: Rapid post-treatment expansion, then contraction, generally preceding radiologic response, marked tumor-resident clones.

The sample's time point: roughly 11-day in vitro stimulation with candidate neoantigen peptide 5. The TCR-sequenced patients were a few responders to pembrolizumab. V lost 8 bases to trimming and J lost 2 bases; unmatched junction nucleotides: 3. The germline gives CDR1 MDHEN, CDR2 SYDVKM. This CDR3 has 13 amino acids. The V gene is TRBV28, the J gene TRBJ2-7, with 10 bases lining up with TRBD2. This clonotype was obtained from an adult with mismatch repair-deficient cancer. The sequenced sample was cells cultured in vitro, obtained from a patient treated with pembrolizumab. Here the CDR3 reads CASGLAGAYEQYF. CDR3 DNA sequence: TGTGCCAGCGGGCTAGCGGGAGCCTACGAGCAGTACTTC.